A selection of T cell receptor beta chains follows, all from one sample in a study of blood T cells in healthy people across ages. One entry per CDR3 protein results from TCRdb running MiXCR on the 5' RACE reads. Among about 1.1 million distinct CDR3 sequences, under 40% were seen once, and the ten largest hold roughly 13%. The sample taken for sequencing was blood. These receptors came from a man between 18 and 35 years old in good health. Both conserved end residues are trimmed from each CDR3. Each record gives: CDR3 protein, CDR3 length, V gene, J gene.

CDR3 protein: ASSPDRTATDTQY; CDR3 length: 13; V gene: TRBV7-3; J gene: TRBJ2-3
CDR3 protein: ATSRNRGLEPQH; CDR3 length: 12; V gene: TRBV15; J gene: TRBJ1-5
CDR3 protein: ASGKQGFPYNEQY; CDR3 length: 13; V gene: TRBV3-1; J gene: TRBJ2-4
CDR3 protein: ATSMDGSRSSYEQY; CDR3 length: 14; V gene: TRBV15; J gene: TRBJ2-7
CDR3 protein: ASDWLAGGNEQF; CDR3 length: 12; V gene: TRBV5-1; J gene: TRBJ2-1
CDR3 protein: SAAGQTSSYNEQY; CDR3 length: 13; V gene: TRBV20-1; J gene: TRBJ2-7
CDR3 protein: ASASDLNQPQH; CDR3 length: 11; V gene: TRBV5-1; J gene: TRBJ1-5
CDR3 protein: ASSKTQGGETQY; CDR3 length: 12; V gene: TRBV5-1; J gene: TRBJ2-5
CDR3 protein: ASSLTDPYEQY; CDR3 length: 11; V gene: TRBV7-2; J gene: TRBJ2-7
CDR3 protein: ASTSGMPYNEQF; CDR3 length: 12; V gene: TRBV12-3/TRBV12-4; J gene: TRBJ2-1
CDR3 protein: ASSRGDSRRGYT; CDR3 length: 12; V gene: TRBV5-5; J gene: TRBJ1-2
CDR3 protein: ASYGQGVDEQY; CDR3 length: 11; V gene: TRBV27; J gene: .
CDR3 protein: ASSLGGSHQNIQY; CDR3 length: 13; V gene: TRBV5-1; J gene: TRBJ2-4
CDR3 protein: ASSEESTDTQY; CDR3 length: 11; V gene: TRBV13; J gene: TRBJ2-3
CDR3 protein: ATSRGGNQPQH; CDR3 length: 11; V gene: TRBV21-1; J gene: TRBJ1-5
CDR3 protein: ASSKERYNEQF; CDR3 length: 11; V gene: TRBV5-1; J gene: TRBJ2-1
CDR3 protein: ASTPLRGTLNYGYT; CDR3 length: 14; V gene: TRBV6-2/TRBV6-3; J gene: TRBJ1-2
CDR3 protein: ASGGTSGDTDTQY; CDR3 length: 13; V gene: TRBV2; J gene: TRBJ2-3
CDR3 protein: ASTPWGAGTEAF; CDR3 length: 12; V gene: TRBV9; J gene: TRBJ1-1
CDR3 protein: AISGVGQGDSPLH; CDR3 length: 13; V gene: TRBV10-3; J gene: TRBJ1-6
CDR3 protein: ASSFGWRYEQY; CDR3 length: 11; V gene: TRBV27; J gene: TRBJ2-7
CDR3 protein: ASSLEIDGRSEQF; CDR3 length: 13; V gene: TRBV7-2; J gene: TRBJ2-1
CDR3 protein: ASRATSRGNTDTQY; CDR3 length: 14; V gene: TRBV2; J gene: TRBJ2-3
CDR3 protein: SARDTRDTSLNTEAF; CDR3 length: 15; V gene: TRBV20-1; J gene: TRBJ1-1
CDR3 protein: ASSLSGSLQETQF; CDR3 length: 13; V gene: TRBV11-3; J gene: TRBJ2-1
CDR3 protein: ASSQSFARGTNTGELF; CDR3 length: 16; V gene: TRBV4-2; J gene: TRBJ2-2
CDR3 protein: ASSQTIYNEQF; CDR3 length: 11; V gene: TRBV19; J gene: TRBJ2-1
CDR3 protein: AISPRQGDNSPLH; CDR3 length: 13; V gene: TRBV10-3; J gene: TRBJ1-6
CDR3 protein: ASRGSGQNTEAF; CDR3 length: 12; V gene: TRBV7-2; J gene: TRBJ1-1
CDR3 protein: SVEPTRGDTQY; CDR3 length: 11; V gene: TRBV29-1; J gene: TRBJ2-3
CDR3 protein: AISGSTLNYGYT; CDR3 length: 12; V gene: TRBV10-3; J gene: TRBJ1-2
CDR3 protein: ASGGLADSYNEQF; CDR3 length: 13; V gene: TRBV25-1; J gene: TRBJ2-1
CDR3 protein: ASSFHSGASYNEQF; CDR3 length: 14; V gene: TRBV7-9; J gene: TRBJ2-1
CDR3 protein: ASSSLLGTEAF; CDR3 length: 11; V gene: TRBV7-2; J gene: TRBJ1-1
CDR3 protein: ASSQGRAVSEGETGELF; CDR3 length: 17; V gene: TRBV4-3; J gene: TRBJ2-2
CDR3 protein: ASSLGLGLNTQY; CDR3 length: 12; V gene: TRBV7-9; J gene: TRBJ2-3
CDR3 protein: ASSLVMGRQPQH; CDR3 length: 12; V gene: TRBV5-8; J gene: TRBJ1-5
CDR3 protein: ASSPTGGKGYGYT; CDR3 length: 13; V gene: TRBV7-8; J gene: TRBJ1-2
CDR3 protein: ASTANTGSEAF; CDR3 length: 11; V gene: TRBV25-1; J gene: TRBJ1-1
CDR3 protein: ASSPLTEETQY; CDR3 length: 11; V gene: TRBV5-5; J gene: TRBJ2-5
CDR3 protein: ASRPLTGLNTEAF; CDR3 length: 13; V gene: TRBV12-3/TRBV12-4; J gene: TRBJ1-1
CDR3 protein: ASTQGTYNEQF; CDR3 length: 11; V gene: TRBV7-9; J gene: TRBJ2-1
CDR3 protein: ASSQDVGQGEFRPYNEQF; CDR3 length: 18; V gene: TRBV4-2; J gene: TRBJ2-1
CDR3 protein: ASSQDLVPGTPGANEKLF; CDR3 length: 18; V gene: TRBV4-2; J gene: TRBJ1-4
CDR3 protein: ASSKRGLGNADTQY; CDR3 length: 14; V gene: TRBV5-1; J gene: TRBJ2-3
CDR3 protein: ASSSAGTGVGQPQH; CDR3 length: 14; V gene: TRBV7-2; J gene: TRBJ1-5
CDR3 protein: ASSPGIVTDTQY; CDR3 length: 12; V gene: TRBV7-2; J gene: TRBJ2-3
CDR3 protein: SAAAWSSGGSYNEQF; CDR3 length: 15; V gene: TRBV20-1; J gene: TRBJ2-1
CDR3 protein: ASKGRNRTDTQY; CDR3 length: 12; V gene: TRBV25-1; J gene: TRBJ2-3
CDR3 protein: ASSLAGVWEQY; CDR3 length: 11; V gene: TRBV5-4; J gene: TRBJ2-7
CDR3 protein: ASSYPDGYEQY; CDR3 length: 11; V gene: TRBV6-5; J gene: TRBJ2-7
CDR3 protein: ASSQGPAGGYNEQF; CDR3 length: 14; V gene: TRBV4-3; J gene: TRBJ2-1
CDR3 protein: ASSAGTDPNNEKLF; CDR3 length: 14; V gene: TRBV2; J gene: TRBJ1-4
CDR3 protein: SVEWGSTGELF; CDR3 length: 11; V gene: TRBV29-1; J gene: TRBJ2-2
CDR3 protein: ASSFGQAPYNEQF; CDR3 length: 13; V gene: TRBV27; J gene: TRBJ2-1
CDR3 protein: SVRRGQYSYEQY; CDR3 length: 12; V gene: TRBV20-1; J gene: TRBJ2-7